This TCR beta chain appears in the sequencing data of a study of Ad26.COV2.S vaccination and SARS-CoV-2 variants. General study findings and limits: CD8+ and CD4+ T cells specific for spike reportedly responded with substantial breadth after vaccination. The analyses of TCR breadth and depth may have understated the size of total T cell responses.

Libraries were prepared by immunoSEQ multiplex PCR; TCRdb keeps only in-frame clonotypes and omits some of them. The sample records about 320,000 clones, 85% being singletons. The CDR3 loop spans 12 amino acids. V was shortened by 5 bases and J by 8 bases, with 10 bases between the two germline ends. Note on this clone: Its antigen remains unknown.

The treatment was: 15 to 20 received Ad26.COV2.S at low or high dose, single or two shots; about 5 received placebo; per-sample allocation not given. Sampling was done on day 63 after the first vaccine or placebo injection. The receptor was derived from a person between 18 and 65 years old who received the Ad26.COV2.S COVID-19 vaccine or a placebo. This chain connects TRBV12-3 or TRBV12-4 to TRBJ1-3, with TRBD1 as a possible D gene (6 bases). The sequencing here drew on peripheral blood, taken in a trial of Ad26.COV2.S vaccine versus placebo. The CDR3 spells CASSHDRHTIYF. For the CDR3, the DNA is TGTGCCAGCAGTCACGACAGGCACACCATATATTTT.